These T cell receptor beta chains were read from a single sample in a study of human T cells and chemical hapten exposure. TCRdb passed the RACE reads through MiXCR, listing each CDR3 protein once. The repertoire includes approximately 90,000 distinct CDR3 sequences, about 9% of them detected once, and around 2.6% sits in the top ten. The specimen comprised whole blood, sampled in connection with sensitization to the hapten diphenylcyclopropenone (DPC). The receptor set was obtained from a man aged 35 to 55 with alopecia areata. Some clones in this sample may be carry-over from other donors' samples. Both conserved end residues are part of each CDR3. A D gene is named only where the DNA matches it firmly. A clone size is listed for some rows: how often the clone was seen (once, few, many), or a class if it is expanded.

cdr3_length	v_call	clone_size	d_call	j_call	cdr3_nt	cdr3_aa
17	TRBV7-9	-	-	TRBJ2-1	TGTGCCAGCAGCCCGAGAGGTAGGGCCACCTCCTACAATGAGCAGTTCTTC	CASSPRGRATSYNEQFF
17	TRBV6-1	-	TRBD1	TRBJ2-7	TGTGCCAGCAGTGGAAGGGAGTCGAGGACAGGGGTTGGCGAGCAGTACTTC	CASSGRESRTGVGEQYF
15	TRBV28	many	TRBD2	TRBJ2-3	TGTGCCAGCAGTTTTTCCGCGGGAGGGTTAGATACGCAGTATTTT	CASSFSAGGLDTQYF
12	TRBV28	few	-	TRBJ1-1	TGTGCCAGCAGTTTAAGCTACACTGAAGCTTTCTTT	CASSLSYTEAFF
14	TRBV12-3/TRBV12-4	-	TRBD1	TRBJ1-5	TGTGCCAGCAGTTCTAGGGGGCCCCGGGCAGCCCAGCATTTT	CASSSRGPRAAQHF
14	TRBV28	few	-	TRBJ1-5	TGTGCCAGCAGTTTCCCCCAAAATGGTCAGCCCCAGCATTTT	CASSFPQNGQPQHF
15	TRBV20-1	few	TRBD2	TRBJ2-7	TGCAGTGCTAGTAAAGAAGCGGGACCCTTCTACGAGCAGTACTTC	CSASKEAGPFYEQYF
12	TRBV6-2/TRBV6-3	few	-	TRBJ2-1	TGTGCCAGCAGTTTAAATTCTCGGGAGCAGTTCTTC	CASSLNSREQFF
13	TRBV29-1	-	TRBD2	TRBJ2-1	TGCAGCGTTGAGATTAGCGGGAGCGGGGAGCAGTTCTTC	CSVEISGSGEQFF
15	TRBV7-3	many	TRBD2	TRBJ2-7	TGTGCCAGCAGCTTAGGGGCTAGCGGGAATGGGGAGCAGTACTTC	CASSLGASGNGEQYF
12	TRBV29-1	many	-	TRBJ1-2	TGCAGCGTAGGGGGGGCGAACTATGGCTACACCTTC	CSVGGANYGYTF
20	TRBV6-6	few	TRBD1	TRBJ1-2	TGTGCCAGCAGTTACCAACAGGGAAGGGGGCTTCGGCGAGCTAACTATGGCTACACCTTC	CASSYQQGRGLRRANYGYTF
16	TRBV6-2/TRBV6-3	-	TRBD2	TRBJ2-3	TGTGCCAGCAGTCGACTAGCGGTTGTACACACAGATACGCAGTATTTT	CASSRLAVVHTDTQYF
18	TRBV27	many	-	TRBJ2-3	TGTGCCAGCAGTTTATACGGGAGTGTCCCCCTAAGCACAGATACGCAGTATTTT	CASSLYGSVPLSTDTQYF